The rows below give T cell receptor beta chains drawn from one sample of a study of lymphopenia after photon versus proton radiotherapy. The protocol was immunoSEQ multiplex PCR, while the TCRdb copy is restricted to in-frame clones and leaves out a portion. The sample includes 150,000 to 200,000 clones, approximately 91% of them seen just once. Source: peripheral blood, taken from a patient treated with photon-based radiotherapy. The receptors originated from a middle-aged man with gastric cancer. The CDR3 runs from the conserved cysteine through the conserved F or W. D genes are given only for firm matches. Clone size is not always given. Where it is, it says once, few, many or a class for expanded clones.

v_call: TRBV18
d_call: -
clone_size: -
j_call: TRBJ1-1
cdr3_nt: TGTGCCAGCTCACTCGTGACAGGTAACACTGAAGCTTTCTTT
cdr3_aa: CASSLVTGNTEAFF

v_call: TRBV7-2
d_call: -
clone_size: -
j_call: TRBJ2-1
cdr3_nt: TGTGCCAGCAGCTCCTCGGGACGGTTGGATGAGCAGTTCTTC
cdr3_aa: CASSSSGRLDEQFF

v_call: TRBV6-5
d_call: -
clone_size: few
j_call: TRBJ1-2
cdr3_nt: TGTGCCACCAAAGGGATTAACTATGGCTACACCTTC
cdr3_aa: CATKGINYGYTF

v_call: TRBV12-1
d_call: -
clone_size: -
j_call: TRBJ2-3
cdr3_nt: -
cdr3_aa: CASSFWGVGADTQYF

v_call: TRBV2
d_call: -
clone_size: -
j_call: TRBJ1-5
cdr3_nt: TGTGCCAGCAGGGGGGCAGGGAATCTTGGCAATCAGCCCCAGCATTTT
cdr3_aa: CASRGAGNLGNQPQHF

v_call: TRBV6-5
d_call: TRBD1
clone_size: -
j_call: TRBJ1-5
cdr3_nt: TGTGCCAGCAGTTCAGACAGGGGAGGCAATCAGCCCCAGCATTTT
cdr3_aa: CASSSDRGGNQPQHF

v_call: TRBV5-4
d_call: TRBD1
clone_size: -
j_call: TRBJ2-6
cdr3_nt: TGTGCCAGCAGGCAAGGGGGCGCCCGTGGGGCCAACGTCCTGACTTTC
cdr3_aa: CASRQGGARGANVLTF

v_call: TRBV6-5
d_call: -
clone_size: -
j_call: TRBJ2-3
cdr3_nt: TGTGCCAGCAGTTTCGACTCTCCTGGGGTAGATACGCAGTATTTT
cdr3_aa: CASSFDSPGVDTQYF

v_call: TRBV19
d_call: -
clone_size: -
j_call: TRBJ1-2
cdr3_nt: TGTGCCAGTAGTTCTAGCCGAGGGGCTAATGGCTACACCTTC
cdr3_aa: CASSSSRGANGYTF

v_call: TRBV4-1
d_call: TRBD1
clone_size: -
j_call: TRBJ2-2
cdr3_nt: TGCGCCAGCAGCAAGCCGGGACAGGGGTTCGGGGAGCTGTTTTTT
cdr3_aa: CASSKPGQGFGELFF

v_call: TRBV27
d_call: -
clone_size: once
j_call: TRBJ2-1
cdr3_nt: TGTAGGGGTTCTTCCTACAATGAGCAGTTCTTC
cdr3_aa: CRGSSYNEQFF

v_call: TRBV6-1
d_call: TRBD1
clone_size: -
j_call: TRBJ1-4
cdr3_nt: TGTGCCAGCAGGCCGGGACAGGGGGTTGAAAAACTGTTTTTT
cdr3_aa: CASRPGQGVEKLFF

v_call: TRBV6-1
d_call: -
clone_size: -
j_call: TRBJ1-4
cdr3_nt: TGTGCCAGCAGTGAAGCGCGGTCCCTCGAAAAACTGTTTTTT
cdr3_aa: CASSEARSLEKLFF

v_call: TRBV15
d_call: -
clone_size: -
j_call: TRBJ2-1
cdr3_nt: TGTGCCACCAGCCCTCAAGACAATGAGCAGTTCTTC
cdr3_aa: CATSPQDNEQFF

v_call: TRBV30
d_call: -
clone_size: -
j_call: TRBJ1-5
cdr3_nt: TGTGCCTGGAGTCCTCGGCCCCAAAATCAGCCCCAGCATTTT
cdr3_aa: CAWSPRPQNQPQHF

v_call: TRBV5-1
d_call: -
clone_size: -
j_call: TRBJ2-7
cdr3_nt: TGCGCCAGCAGCCTCGGACAGAACTACGAGCAGTACTTC
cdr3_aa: CASSLGQNYEQYF

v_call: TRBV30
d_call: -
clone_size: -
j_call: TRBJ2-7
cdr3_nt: TGTGCCTGGGCAGGGGTTTCTGGCGAGCAGTACTTC
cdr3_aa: CAWAGVSGEQYF

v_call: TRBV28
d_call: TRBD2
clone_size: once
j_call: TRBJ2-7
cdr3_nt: TGTGCCAGCAGTTTACCCCTCGGGGGAGGGCCAGTCGAGCAGTACTTC
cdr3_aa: CASSLPLGGGPVEQYF

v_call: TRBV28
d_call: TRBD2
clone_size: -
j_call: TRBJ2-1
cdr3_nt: TGTGCCAGCAGTTTTCTAGCGGGAGATATGAATGAGCAGTTCTTC
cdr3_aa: CASSFLAGDMNEQFF

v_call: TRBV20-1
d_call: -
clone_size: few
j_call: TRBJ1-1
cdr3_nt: TGCAGTCCGTACACGAACACTGAAGCTTTCTTT
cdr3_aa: CSPYTNTEAFF

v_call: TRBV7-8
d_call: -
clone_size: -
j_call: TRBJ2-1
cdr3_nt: TGTGCCAGCAGCTTAGAACAGGGCTGGCATGAGCAGTTCTTC
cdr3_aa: CASSLEQGWHEQFF

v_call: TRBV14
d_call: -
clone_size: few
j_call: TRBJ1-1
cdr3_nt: TGTGCCAGCAGCGTGGGGTCCACTGAAGCTTTCTTT
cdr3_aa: CASSVGSTEAFF

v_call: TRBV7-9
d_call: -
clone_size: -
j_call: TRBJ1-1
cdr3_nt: TGTGCCAGCAGCTTAGACGGACAAGCTTTCTTT
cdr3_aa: CASSLDGQAFF

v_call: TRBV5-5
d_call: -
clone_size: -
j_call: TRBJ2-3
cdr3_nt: TGTGCCAGCAGCTTAGGTTCAGCGGGTGGCCTTCTTAGCACAGATACGCAGTATTTT
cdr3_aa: CASSLGSAGGLLSTDTQYF

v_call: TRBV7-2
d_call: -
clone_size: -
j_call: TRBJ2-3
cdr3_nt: TGTGCCAGCAAGGGGAGAACGGGCACAGATACGCAGTATTTT
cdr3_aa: CASKGRTGTDTQYF

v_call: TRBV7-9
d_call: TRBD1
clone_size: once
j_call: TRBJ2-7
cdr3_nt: TGTGCCAGCAGCCCCTGGACAGGGTTCTACGAGCAGTACTTC
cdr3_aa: CASSPWTGFYEQYF

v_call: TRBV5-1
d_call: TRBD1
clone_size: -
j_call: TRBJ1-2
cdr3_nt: TGCGCCAGCAGCTTGAATCCGGGACAGGGCGGTGGCTACACCTTC
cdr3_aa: CASSLNPGQGGGYTF

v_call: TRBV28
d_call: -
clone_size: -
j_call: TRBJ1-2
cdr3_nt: TGTGCCAGCAGTTTGTGGGGGATCAGCTATGGCTACACCTTC
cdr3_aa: CASSLWGISYGYTF

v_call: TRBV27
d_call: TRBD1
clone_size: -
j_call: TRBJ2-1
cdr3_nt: TGTGCCAGCAGTTTACGGGGGACAGGGAATGAGCAGTTCTTC
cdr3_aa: CASSLRGTGNEQFF

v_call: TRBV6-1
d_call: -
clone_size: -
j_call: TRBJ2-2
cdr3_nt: TGTGCCAGCAGTAGGGGACCAAACACCGGGGAGCTGTTTTTT
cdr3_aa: CASSRGPNTGELFF

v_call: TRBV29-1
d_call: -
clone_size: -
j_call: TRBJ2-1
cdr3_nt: TGCAGCGTTTACTCGGGCTGGCAGTTCTTC
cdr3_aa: CSVYSGWQFF

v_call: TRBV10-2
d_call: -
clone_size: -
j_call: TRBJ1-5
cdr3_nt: TGCGCCAGCAGTGATCCCACAACCAGCAATCAGCCCCAGCATTTT
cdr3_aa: CASSDPTTSNQPQHF

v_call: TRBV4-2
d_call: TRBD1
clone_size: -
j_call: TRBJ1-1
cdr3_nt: TGTGCCAGCAGCCAAGTAGACAGGGTGAACACTGAAGCTTTCTTT
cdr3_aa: CASSQVDRVNTEAFF

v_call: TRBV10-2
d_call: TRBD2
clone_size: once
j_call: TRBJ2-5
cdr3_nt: TGCGCCAGCAGGAAGCGGGACGTGCGTAAAGGAGAGACCCAGTACTTC
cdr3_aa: CASRKRDVRKGETQYF

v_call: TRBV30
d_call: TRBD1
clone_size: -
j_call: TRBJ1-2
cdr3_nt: TGTGCCTGGAGGTACCGCCCTGACAGGGGTAGAGGTGGCTACACCTTC
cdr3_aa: CAWRYRPDRGRGGYTF

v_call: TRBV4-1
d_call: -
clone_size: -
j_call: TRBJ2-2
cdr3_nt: TGCGCCAGCAGCCAAGATACAGCGGGCACCGGGGAGCTGTTTTTT
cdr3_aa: CASSQDTAGTGELFF

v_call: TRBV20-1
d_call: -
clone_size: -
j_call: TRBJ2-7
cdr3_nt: TGCAGTGCTAGGGGGCCTTACGAGCAGTACTTC
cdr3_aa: CSARGPYEQYF

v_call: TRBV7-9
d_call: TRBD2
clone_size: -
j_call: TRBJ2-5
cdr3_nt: TGTGCCAGCAGCTTACCTACCGGGACTAGCGGGGAAGAGACCCAGTACTTC
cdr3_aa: CASSLPTGTSGEETQYF

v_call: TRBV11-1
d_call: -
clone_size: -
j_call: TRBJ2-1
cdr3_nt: TGTGCCAGCAGCTTGGAGGGACGGGAGCAGTTCTTC
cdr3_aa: CASSLEGREQFF

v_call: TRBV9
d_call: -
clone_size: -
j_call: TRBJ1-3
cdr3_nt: TGTGCCAGCAGCGTAGAGTCTGGAAACACCATATATTTT
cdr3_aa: CASSVESGNTIYF

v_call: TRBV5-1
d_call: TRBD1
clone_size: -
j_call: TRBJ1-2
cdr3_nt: TGCGCCAGCAGCCCACAGGGGGCTGACTATGGCTACACCTTC
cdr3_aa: CASSPQGADYGYTF

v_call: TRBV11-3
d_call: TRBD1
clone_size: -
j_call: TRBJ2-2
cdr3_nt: TGTGCCAGCAGCCCAGGGACAGCCACCGGGGAGCTGTTTTTT
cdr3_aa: CASSPGTATGELFF

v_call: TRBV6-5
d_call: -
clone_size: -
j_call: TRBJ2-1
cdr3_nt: TGTGCCAGCAGGAACGACGGCGGCCCCTACAATGAGCAGTTCTTC
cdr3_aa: CASRNDGGPYNEQFF

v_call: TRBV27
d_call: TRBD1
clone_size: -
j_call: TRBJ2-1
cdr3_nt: TGTGCCAGCACTCACGGACAGGAGACCTACAATGAGCAGTTCTTC
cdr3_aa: CASTHGQETYNEQFF

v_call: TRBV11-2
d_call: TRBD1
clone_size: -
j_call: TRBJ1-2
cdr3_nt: TGTGCCAGCAGCCCGATCACAGGGGGTAGGGGCTATGGCTACACCTTC
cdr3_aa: CASSPITGGRGYGYTF

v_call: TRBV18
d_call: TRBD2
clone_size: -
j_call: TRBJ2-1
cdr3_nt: TGTGCCAGCTCACCAGGTAGGACTAGCGGATACAATGAGCAGTTCTTC
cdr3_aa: CASSPGRTSGYNEQFF

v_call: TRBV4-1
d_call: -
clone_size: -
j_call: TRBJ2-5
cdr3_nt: TGCGCCAGCAGCCCCCGGCTCTGGAGGGGACAAGAGACCCAGTACTTC
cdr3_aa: CASSPRLWRGQETQYF

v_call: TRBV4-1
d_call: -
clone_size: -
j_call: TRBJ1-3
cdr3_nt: TGCGCCAGCAGCCAATTAGACAGAACTGGAAACACCATATATTTT
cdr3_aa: CASSQLDRTGNTIYF

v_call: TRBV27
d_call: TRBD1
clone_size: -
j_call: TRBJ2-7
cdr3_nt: TGTGCCAGCAGTTTACCAGGACAGGGCCGATTTTACGAGCAGTACTTC
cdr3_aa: CASSLPGQGRFYEQYF

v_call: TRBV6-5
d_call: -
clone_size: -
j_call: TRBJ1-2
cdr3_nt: TGTGCCAGCAGTTACTCGTCACAGCTCTATGGCTACACCTTC
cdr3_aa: CASSYSSQLYGYTF

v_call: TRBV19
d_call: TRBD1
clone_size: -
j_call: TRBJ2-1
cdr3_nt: TGTGCCAGTAAGGACCGGGACAGCAACAATGAGCAGTTCTTC
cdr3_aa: CASKDRDSNNEQFF

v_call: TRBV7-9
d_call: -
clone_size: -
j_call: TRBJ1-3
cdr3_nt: TGTGCCAGCAGCTTAACCTTACACTCTGGAAACACCATATATTTT
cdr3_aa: CASSLTLHSGNTIYF

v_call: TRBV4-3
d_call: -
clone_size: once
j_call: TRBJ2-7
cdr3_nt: TGCGCCAGCAGCCAAGAGGTCAATCCCCCGGAAGCCTACGAGCAGTACTTC
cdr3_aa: CASSQEVNPPEAYEQYF

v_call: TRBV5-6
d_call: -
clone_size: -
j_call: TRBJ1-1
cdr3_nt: TGTGCCAGCAGCTTGGTTGGGGGGATGAACACTGAAGCTTTCTTT
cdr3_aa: CASSLVGGMNTEAFF

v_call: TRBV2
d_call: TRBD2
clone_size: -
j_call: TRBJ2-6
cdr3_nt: TGTGCCAGCAGGCAAAATCGGGGGTTAGCGGGATCCGATGCCAACGTCCTGACTTTC
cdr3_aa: CASRQNRGLAGSDANVLTF

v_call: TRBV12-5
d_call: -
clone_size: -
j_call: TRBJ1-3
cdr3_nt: TGTGCTAGTGCTCAGGGCCTCTCTGGAAACACCATATATTTT
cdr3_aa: CASAQGLSGNTIYF